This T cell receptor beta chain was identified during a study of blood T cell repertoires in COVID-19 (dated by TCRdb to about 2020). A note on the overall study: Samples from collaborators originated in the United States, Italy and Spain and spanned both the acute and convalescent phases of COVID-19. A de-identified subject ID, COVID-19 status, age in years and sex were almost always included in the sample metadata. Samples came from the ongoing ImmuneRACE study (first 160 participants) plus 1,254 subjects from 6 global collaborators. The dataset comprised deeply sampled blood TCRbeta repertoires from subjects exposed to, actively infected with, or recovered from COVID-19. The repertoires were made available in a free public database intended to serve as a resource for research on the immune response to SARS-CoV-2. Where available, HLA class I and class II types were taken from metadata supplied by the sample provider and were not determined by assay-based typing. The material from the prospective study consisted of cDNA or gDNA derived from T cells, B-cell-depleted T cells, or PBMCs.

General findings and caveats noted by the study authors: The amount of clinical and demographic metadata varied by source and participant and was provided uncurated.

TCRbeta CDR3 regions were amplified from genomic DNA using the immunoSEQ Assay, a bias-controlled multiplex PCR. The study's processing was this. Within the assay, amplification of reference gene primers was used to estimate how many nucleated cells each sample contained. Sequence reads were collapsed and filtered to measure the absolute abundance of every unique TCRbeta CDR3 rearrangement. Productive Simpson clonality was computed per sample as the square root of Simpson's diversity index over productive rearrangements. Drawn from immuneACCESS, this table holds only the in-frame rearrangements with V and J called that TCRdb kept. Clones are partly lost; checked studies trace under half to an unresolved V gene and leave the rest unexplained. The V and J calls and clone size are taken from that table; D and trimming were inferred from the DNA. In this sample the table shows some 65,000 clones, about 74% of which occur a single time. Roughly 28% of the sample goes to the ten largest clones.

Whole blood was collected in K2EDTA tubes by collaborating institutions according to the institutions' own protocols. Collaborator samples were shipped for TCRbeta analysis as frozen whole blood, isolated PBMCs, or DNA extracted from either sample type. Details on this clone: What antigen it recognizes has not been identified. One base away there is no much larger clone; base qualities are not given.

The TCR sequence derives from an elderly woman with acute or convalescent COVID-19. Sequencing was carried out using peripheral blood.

The DNA is TGTGCCAGCAGTCCTATTAGCGGGAGCACAGATACGCAGTATTTT. Its protein product is CASSPISGSTDTQYF. Here the chain combines TRBV7-9 and TRBJ2-3, and 7 bases in between align with TRBD2. The germline V gene (reference sequence) yields SEHNR for CDR1 and FQNEAQ for CDR2. Trimming accounts for 6 bases at V and 0 bases at J, while the number of junction bases matched to no gene is 6. The CDR3 covers 15 residues, taking in both the cysteine and the phenylalanine. Left in the record is the CDR3 DNA by itself, 45 bases read in frame from the first base.